The 7 T cell receptor beta chains below were found in one sample sequenced in a study of blood T cell repertoires in COVID-19. Data came from immunoSEQ multiplex PCR; TCRdb stores just in-frame clones and leaves some out. The repertoire holds 140,000 to 150,000 clones, with 80% as singletons. The sample consisted of peripheral blood. These receptors all come from a man in his 60s with active or convalescent COVID-19.

This chain joins TRBV18 and TRBJ1-6, with D tentatively TRBD1 (5 bases). V shed 3 bases and J shed 6 bases, with 21 bases lying between them. This CDR3 spans 18 amino acids. Germline V lookup: CDR1 KGHSH, CDR2 LQKENI. CDR3 loop: CASSPASGNRRSNSPLHF. CDR3 coding DNA: TGTGCCAGCTCACCTGCGAGTGGGAACAGGAGAAGTAATTCACCCCTCCACTTT.

This rearrangement joins TRBV7-2 to TRBJ2-7, with D hard to call. Germline V gene data show CDR1 as SGHTA and CDR2 as FQGNSA. V lost 3 bases and J lost 4, with 10 bases in between. The CDR3 spans 13 residues. In DNA form, the CDR3 reads TGTGCCAGCAGCTTGGTAGTGCGGTACGAGCAGTACTTC. Translation: CASSLVVRYEQYF.

This clone showed up just a few times. The chain is built from TRBV12-3 or TRBV12-4 and TRBJ1-5; maybe TRBD1 (5 bases). The CDR3 spans 13 residues. Between the trimmed V and J ends, which lost 6 bases and 8 bases, there was a span of 14 bases. Here the CDR3 DNA reads TGTGCCAGCAGCCTGGGGTCAGGGAAGCCCCAGCATTTT. This gives the protein CASSLGSGKPQHF.

This clone has only one observation. The chain has TRBV6-4 and TRBJ2-2; 10 bases align to TRBD1. Germline lookup yields CDR1 MRHNA and CDR2 SNTAGT. V gave up 6 bases and J gave up 7 bases; unmatched junction bases: 5. CDR3 length equals 14 residues. In DNA, the CDR3 is TGTGCCAGCAGCAGCGACAGGGGGCACGGGGAGCTGTTTTTT. Protein: CASSSDRGHGELFF.

The rearrangement links TRBV7-2 to TRBJ1-1; unclear D gene. Germline CDR1 SGHTA, CDR2 FQGNSA. Trimming pared 1 base from V and 5 bases from J, leaving 8 bases between. The CDR3 covers 13 residues. The CDR3: CASSLGPRTEAFF. The CDR3 DNA reads TGTGCCAGCAGCTTAGGTCCCCGGACTGAAGCTTTCTTT. The complete variable domain, with remaining parts taken from reference TRBV7-2 and TRBJ1-1, reads GAGVSQSPSNKVTEKGKDVELRCDPISGHTALYWYRQSLGQGLEFLIYFQGNSAPDKSGLPSDRFSAERTGGSVSTLTIQRTQQEDSAVYLCASSLGPRTEAFFGQGTRLTVV.

This clone was counted only a few times. The chain employs TRBV7-2 and TRBJ2-6; 8 nucleotides match TRBD1. The germline V gene has CDR1 SGHTA and CDR2 FQGNSA. The CDR3 has 19 amino acids. J lost 0 bases, V lost 5 bases, and 12 bases had no gene match. The CDR3 here is CASSPRTTGVGSGANVLTF. The DNA for the CDR3 is TGTGCCAGCAGCCCCCGTACGACAGGGGTGGGCTCTGGGGCCAACGTCCTGACTTTC.

V usage is TRBV25-1 and J usage is TRBJ2-5; possible D gene TRBD1, 6 bases. This CDR3 spans 14 amino acids. The germline CDR1 and CDR2 sequences are MGHDK and SYGVNS. V shed 5 bases and J shed 5 bases, with 15 bases lying between them. CDR3 nucleotide sequence: TGTGCCAGCAGTCCAAGAGGGGGTGGCGAGACCCAGTACTTC. Translation: CASSPRGGGETQYF.